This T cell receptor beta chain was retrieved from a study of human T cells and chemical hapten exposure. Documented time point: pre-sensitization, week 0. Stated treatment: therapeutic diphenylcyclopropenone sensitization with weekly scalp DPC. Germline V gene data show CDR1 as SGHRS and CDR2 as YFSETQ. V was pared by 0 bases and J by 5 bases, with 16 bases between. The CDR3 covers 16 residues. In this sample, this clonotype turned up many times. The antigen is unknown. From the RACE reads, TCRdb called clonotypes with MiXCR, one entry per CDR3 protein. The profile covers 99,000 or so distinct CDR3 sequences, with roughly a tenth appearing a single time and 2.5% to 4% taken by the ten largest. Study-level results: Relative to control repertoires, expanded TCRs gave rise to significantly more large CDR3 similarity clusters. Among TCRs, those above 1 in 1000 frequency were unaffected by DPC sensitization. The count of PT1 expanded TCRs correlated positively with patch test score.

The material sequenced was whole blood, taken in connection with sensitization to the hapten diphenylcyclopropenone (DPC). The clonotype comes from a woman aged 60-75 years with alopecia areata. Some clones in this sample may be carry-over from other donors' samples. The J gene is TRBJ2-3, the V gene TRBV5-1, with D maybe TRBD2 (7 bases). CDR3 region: CASSLDLGGPGDTQYF. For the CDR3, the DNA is TGCGCCAGCAGCTTGGATCTGGGGGGGCCTGGAGATACGCAGTATTTT.